This T cell receptor (beta chain) was sequenced for a study of T cells expressing NK-cell markers. Study at large: It was from sorted CD3+CD56+NKG2C+, CD3+CD56+NKG2C- and CD3+CD56-NKG2C+ T cells that TCR beta repertoires came. Within the sequenced cohort of eight donors, seven exhibited HCMV seropositivity and one was seronegative. Study conclusions and caveats: The study found these clonotypes also leading the CD3+CD56-NKG2C+ fraction in several donors.

CDR1 and CDR2 (germline): LGHDT, YNNKEL (reference sequence). This CDR3 comprises 16 residues. Regarding this clonotype: No antigen is known for it.

UMI-tagged 5'RACE template switching yielded the TCR beta cDNA. From the 5' RACE reads, TCRdb lists one entry per CDR3 protein and no DNA. The sample totals about 460,000 distinct CDR3 sequences. The sequenced material came from blood T cells: a sorted CD56 or NKG2C T cell subset, CD4+ or CD8+ T cells, or bulk PBMC T cells (not recorded which). The V call is TRBV3-1, the J call TRBJ1-3; TCRdb indicates TRBD1, and absent DNA this call remains unverified. This TCR was sampled from a woman between 45 and 65 years old in good health. The chain's CDR3 is CASSQDQTGAGNTIYF.